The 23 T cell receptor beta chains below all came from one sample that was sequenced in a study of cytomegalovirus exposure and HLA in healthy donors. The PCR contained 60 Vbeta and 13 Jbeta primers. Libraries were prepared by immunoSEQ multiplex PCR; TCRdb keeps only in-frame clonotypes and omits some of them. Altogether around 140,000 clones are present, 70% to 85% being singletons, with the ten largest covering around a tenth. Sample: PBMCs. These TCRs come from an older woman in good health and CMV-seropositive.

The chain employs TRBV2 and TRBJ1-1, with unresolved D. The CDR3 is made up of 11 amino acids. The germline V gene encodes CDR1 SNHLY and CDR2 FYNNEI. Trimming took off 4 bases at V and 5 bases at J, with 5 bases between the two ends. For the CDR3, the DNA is TGTGCCAGCAGTGTTCTTACTGAAGCTTTCTTT. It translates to CASSVLTEAFF. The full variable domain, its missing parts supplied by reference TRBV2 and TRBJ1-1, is EPEVTQTPSHQVTQMGQEVILRCVPISNHLYFYWYRQILGQKVEFLVSFYNNEISEKSEIFDDQFSVERPDGSNFTLKIRSTKLEDSAMYFCASSVLTEAFFGQGTRLTVV.

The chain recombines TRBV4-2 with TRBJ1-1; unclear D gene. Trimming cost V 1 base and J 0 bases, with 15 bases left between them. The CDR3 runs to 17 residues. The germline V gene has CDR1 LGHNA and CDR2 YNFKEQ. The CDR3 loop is CASSQGTAVGMNTEAFF. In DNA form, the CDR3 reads TGTGCCAGCAGCCAAGGCACAGCCGTCGGAATGAACACTGAAGCTTTCTTT.

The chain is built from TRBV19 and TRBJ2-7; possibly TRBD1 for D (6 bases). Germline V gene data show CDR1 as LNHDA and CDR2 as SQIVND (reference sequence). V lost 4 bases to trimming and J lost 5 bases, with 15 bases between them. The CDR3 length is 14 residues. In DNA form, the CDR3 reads TGTGCCAGTAGTAAGGTGACAGGATCAAACGAGCAGTACTTC. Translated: CASSKVTGSNEQYF.

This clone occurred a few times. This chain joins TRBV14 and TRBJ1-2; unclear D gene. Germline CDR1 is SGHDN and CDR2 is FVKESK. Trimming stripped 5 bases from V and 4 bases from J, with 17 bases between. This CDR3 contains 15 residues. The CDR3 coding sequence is TGTGCCAGCAGCTTGACGGAGGGAGCCGTCTATGGCTACACCTTC. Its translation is CASSLTEGAVYGYTF.

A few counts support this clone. The CDR3 sequence is CASSFSRGTFWTDTQYF. Here the CDR3 DNA reads TGTGCCAGCAGTTTTTCCAGAGGGACATTCTGGACCGATACGCAGTATTTT. The V call is TRBV27, the J call TRBJ2-3, with D possibly being TRBD1 (6 bases). The ends were cut back, 3 bases at V and 6 bases at J, with 22 bases in the middle. Germline CDR1 is MNHEY and CDR2 is SMNVEV (reference sequence). The CDR3 spans 17 residues.

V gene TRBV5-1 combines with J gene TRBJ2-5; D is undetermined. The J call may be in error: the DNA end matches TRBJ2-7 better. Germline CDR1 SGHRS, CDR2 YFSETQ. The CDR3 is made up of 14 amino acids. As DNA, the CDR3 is TGCGCCAGCAGCTTGGACGTAAGCTCCTACGAGCAGTACTTC. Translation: CASSLDVSSYEQYF.

CDR3: CASSVTGTSGRAFAGELFF. Written as DNA, the CDR3 is TGTGCCAGTAGTGTTACCGGGACTAGCGGGAGGGCCTTCGCCGGGGAGCTGTTTTTT. The chain joins TRBV19 to TRBJ2-2; 16 bases agree with TRBD2. This CDR3 spans 19 amino acids. Germline-derived CDR1 and CDR2 are LNHDA and SQIVND (reference sequence). The V and J ends lost 5 bases and 6 bases, in that order; junction bases with no gene match: 12. Full variable domain (remainder filled in from reference TRBV19 and TRBJ2-2): DGGITQSPKYLFRKEGQNVTLSCEQNLNHDAMYWYRQDPGQGLRLIYYSQIVNDFQKGDIAEGYSVSREKKESFPLTVTSAQKNPTAFYLCASSVTGTSGRAFAGELFFGEGSRLTVL.

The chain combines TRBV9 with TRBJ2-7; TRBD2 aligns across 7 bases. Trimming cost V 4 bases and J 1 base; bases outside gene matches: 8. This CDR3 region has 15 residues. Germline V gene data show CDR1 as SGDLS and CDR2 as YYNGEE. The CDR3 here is CASSPGGGSSYEQYF. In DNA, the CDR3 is TGTGCCAGCAGCCCGGGGGGAGGGTCTTCCTACGAGCAGTACTTC.

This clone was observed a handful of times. The CDR3 nucleotides are TGCGCCAGCAGCCAAGAGCCGACAGGGACAAACACCATATATTTT. Its translation is CASSQEPTGTNTIYF. This chain uses TRBV4-3 with TRBJ1-3; TRBD1 aligns across 7 bases. The CDR3 spans 15 residues. With 0 bases clipped from V and 6 bases from J, the junction kept 5 bases outside the gene matches. Germline CDR1 reads LGHNA; CDR2 reads YSLEER.

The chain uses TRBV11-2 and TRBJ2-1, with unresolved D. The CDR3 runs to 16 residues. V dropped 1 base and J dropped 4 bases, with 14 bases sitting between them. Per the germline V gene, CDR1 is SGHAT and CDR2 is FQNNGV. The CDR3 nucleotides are TGTGCCAGCAGCTTAGTAGAGGATTCGTGGTACAATGAGCAGTTCTTC. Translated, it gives CASSLVEDSWYNEQFF.

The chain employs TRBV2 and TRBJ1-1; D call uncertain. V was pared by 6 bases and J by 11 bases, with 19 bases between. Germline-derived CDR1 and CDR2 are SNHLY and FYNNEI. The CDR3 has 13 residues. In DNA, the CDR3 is TGTGCCAGCAGGGCAGCGACGGAACTTGGGGCTTTCTTT. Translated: CASRAATELGAFF. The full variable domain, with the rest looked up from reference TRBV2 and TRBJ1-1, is EPEVTQTPSHQVTQMGQEVILRCVPISNHLYFYWYRQILGQKVEFLVSFYNNEISEKSEIFDDQFSVERPDGSNFTLKIRSTKLEDSAMYFCASRAATELGAFFGQGTRLTVV.

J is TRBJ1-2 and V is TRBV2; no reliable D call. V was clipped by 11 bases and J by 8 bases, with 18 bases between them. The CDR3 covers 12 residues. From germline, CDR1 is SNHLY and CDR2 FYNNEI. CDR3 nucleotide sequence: TGTGCCTGCGGGTCTGCAAATGAAGGCTACACCTTC. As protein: CACGSANEGYTF.

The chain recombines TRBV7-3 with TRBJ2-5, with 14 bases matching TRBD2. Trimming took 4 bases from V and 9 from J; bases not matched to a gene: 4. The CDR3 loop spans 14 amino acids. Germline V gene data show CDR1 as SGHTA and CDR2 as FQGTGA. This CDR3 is CASSSGLAGAPQYF. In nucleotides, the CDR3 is TGTGCCAGCAGCTCGGGACTAGCGGGAGCACCCCAGTACTTC.

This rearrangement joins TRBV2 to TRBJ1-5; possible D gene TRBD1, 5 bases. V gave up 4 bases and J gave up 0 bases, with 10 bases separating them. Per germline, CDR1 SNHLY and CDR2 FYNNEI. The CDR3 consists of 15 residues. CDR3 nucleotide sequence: TGTGCCAGCAGTGTCGACAGTTATAGCAATCAGCCCCAGCATTTT. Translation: CASSVDSYSNQPQHF.

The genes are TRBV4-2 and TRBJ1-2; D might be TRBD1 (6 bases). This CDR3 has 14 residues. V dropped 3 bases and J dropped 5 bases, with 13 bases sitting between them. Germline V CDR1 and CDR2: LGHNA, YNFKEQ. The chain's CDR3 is CASSHPQGNYGYTF. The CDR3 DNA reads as TGTGCCAGCAGCCATCCCCAGGGGAATTATGGCTACACCTTC.

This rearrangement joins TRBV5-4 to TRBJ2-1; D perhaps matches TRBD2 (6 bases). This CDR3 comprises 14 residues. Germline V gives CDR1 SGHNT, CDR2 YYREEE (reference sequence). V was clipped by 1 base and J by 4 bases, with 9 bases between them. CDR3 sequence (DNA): TGTGCCAGCAGCTTGCCTAGCGTTTACAATGAGCAGTTCTTC. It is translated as CASSLPSVYNEQFF.

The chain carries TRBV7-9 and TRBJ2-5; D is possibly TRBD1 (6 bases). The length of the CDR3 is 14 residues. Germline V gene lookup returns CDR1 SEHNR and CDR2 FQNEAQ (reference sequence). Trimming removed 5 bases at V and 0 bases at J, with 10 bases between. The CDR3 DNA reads TGTGCCAGCAGCGTTACAGGGTACCAAGAGACCCAGTACTTC. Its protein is CASSVTGYQETQYF.

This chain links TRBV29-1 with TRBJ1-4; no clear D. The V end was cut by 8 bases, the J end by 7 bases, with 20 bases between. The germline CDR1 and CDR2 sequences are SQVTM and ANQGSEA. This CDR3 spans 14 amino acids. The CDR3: CSPKAGWGGEKLFF. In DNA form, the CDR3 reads TGCAGCCCAAAAGCGGGTTGGGGTGGTGAAAAACTGTTTTTT.

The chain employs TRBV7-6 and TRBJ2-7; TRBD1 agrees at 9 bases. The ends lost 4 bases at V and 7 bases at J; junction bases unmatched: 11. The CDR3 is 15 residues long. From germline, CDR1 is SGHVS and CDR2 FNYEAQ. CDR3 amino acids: CASSSYDRGISEQYF. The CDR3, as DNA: TGTGCCAGCAGCTCATATGACAGGGGGATTAGTGAGCAGTACTTC.

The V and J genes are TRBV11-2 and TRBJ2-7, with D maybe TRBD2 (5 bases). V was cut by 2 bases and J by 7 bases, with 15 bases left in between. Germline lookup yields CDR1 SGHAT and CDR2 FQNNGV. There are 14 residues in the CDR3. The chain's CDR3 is CASSLSAGPVEQYF. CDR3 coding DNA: TGTGCCAGCAGCTTATCGGCGGGCCCTGTGGAGCAGTACTTC. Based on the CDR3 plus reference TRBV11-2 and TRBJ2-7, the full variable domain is EAGVAQSPRYKIIEKRQSVAFWCNPISGHATLYWYQQILGQGPKLLIQFQNNGVVDDSQLPKDRFSAERLKGVDSTLKIQPAKLEDSAVYLCASSLSAGPVEQYFGPGTRLTVT.

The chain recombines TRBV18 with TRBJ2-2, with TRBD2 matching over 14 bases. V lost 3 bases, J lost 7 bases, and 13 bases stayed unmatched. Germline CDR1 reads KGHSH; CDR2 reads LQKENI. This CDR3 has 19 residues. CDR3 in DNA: TGTGCCAGCTCACCTCGGGGACTAGCGGGAGTTGCCGGGAACGGGGAGCTGTTTTTT. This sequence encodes CASSPRGLAGVAGNGELFF.

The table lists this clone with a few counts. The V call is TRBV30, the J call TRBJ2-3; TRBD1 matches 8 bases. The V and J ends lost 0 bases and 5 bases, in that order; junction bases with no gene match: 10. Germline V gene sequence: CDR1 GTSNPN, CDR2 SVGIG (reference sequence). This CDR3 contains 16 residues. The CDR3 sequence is CAWSVDRTGSGDTQYF. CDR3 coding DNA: TGTGCCTGGAGTGTAGACCGGACAGGGTCAGGAGATACGCAGTATTTT.

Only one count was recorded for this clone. The CDR3 DNA reads TGTGCCAGCAGTTTATGGTCCGAGGGCGACAGGCTCCGGGAGCAGTTCTTC. Protein product: CASSLWSEGDRLREQFF. This chain connects TRBV28 to TRBJ2-1, with a tentative D call TRBD1 (6 bases). In germline, CDR1 is MDHEN, CDR2 SYDVKM. The length of the CDR3 is 17 residues. V dropped 0 bases and J dropped 10 bases, with 22 bases sitting between them.